The clone carrying this T cell receptor beta chain was seen at least ten times. Its antigen is not identified. Losses at the gene ends were 0 bases for V and 1 base for J; bases not matched to a gene: 11. The CDR3 is made up of 17 amino acids. The germline CDR1 and CDR2 sequences are SQVTM and ANQGSEA. The data stem from a study of Graves' ophthalmopathy and Graves' hyperthyroidism. Study-level background: Specimen type is peripheral blood, obtained at initial diagnosis before any treatment. Notes on the study in general: The majority of expanded thyroid clonotypes above 0.001 frequency also occurred in blood. The model flagged ophthalmopathy progression at roughly 70% sensitivity and 72% to 75% specificity.

The authors amplified TCR beta CDR3 regions, and they did so from RNA transcripts for repertoire sequencing. The workflow started with a first-round RT-PCR run with HTBI primers and then moved on to a second-round multiplex PCR. Each CDR3 protein gets one entry after TCRdb re-called the multiplex PCR reads with MiXCR. The sample comprises about 400,000 distinct CDR3 sequences, roughly 21% of which are singletons, and roughly 3% rests with the top ten. This sequence originates from a woman under 30 with stable Graves' hyperthyroidism. The genes are TRBV29-1 and TRBJ1-2, with 7 bases aligning to TRBD1. Sequences were obtained from peripheral blood. CDR3: CSVEEKRPGQLNYGYTF. CDR3 bases: TGCAGCGTTGAAGAAAAGCGCCCGGGACAGCTTAACTATGGCTACACCTTC.